These 7 T cell receptor beta chains were all obtained from the same sample, sequenced in a study of cytomegalovirus exposure and HLA in healthy donors (dated by TCRdb to 2016 to 2017). Library preparation used the immunoSEQ multiplex PCR assay. For the multiplex PCR, a mixture combining 60 forward primers for TCR Vbeta segments and 13 reverse primers for TCR Jbeta segments was used. Entries here come from immuneACCESS through TCRdb and include only in-frame sequences with V and J called. Some clones fail to appear in such tables; in the studies checked, an unresolved V gene covers under half of the shortfall, and the cause of the remainder is unknown. The table kept for this sample lists 75,000 to 95,000 clones. Roughly 5% of the sample goes to the ten largest clones. Material for sequencing was PBMCs. The receptor set was obtained from a man aged 25-40 years in good health and CMV-seronegative.

The V and J genes are TRBV6-5 and TRBJ2-5; D is undetermined. The V end was cut by 6 bases, the J end by 5 bases, with 10 bases between. The CDR3 length is 12 residues. Germline CDR1 and CDR2: MNHEY and SVGAGI. The CDR3 loop reads CASSGDSETQYF. The CDR3 bases are TGTGCCAGCAGCGGAGATAGTGAGACCCAGTACTTC.

The chain recombines TRBV28 with TRBJ2-5, with D perhaps TRBD1 (6 bases). Germline V CDR1 and CDR2: MDHEN, SYDVKM. This CDR3 has 15 residues. V was cut by 1 base and J by 4 bases, with 13 bases left in between. The CDR3 nucleotides are TGTGCCAGCAGTTTATTGGCAGGGGCAGGAGAGACCCAGTACTTC. Protein product: CASSLLAGAGETQYF. Using reference TRBV28 and TRBJ2-5 for the parts outside the CDR3, the full variable domain is DVKVTQSSRYLVKRTGEKVFLECVQDMDHENMFWYRQDPGLGLRLIYFSYDVKMKEKGDIPEGYSVSREKKERFSLILESASTNQTSMYLCASSLLAGAGETQYFGPGTRLLVL.

This chain joins TRBV4-1 and TRBJ1-2; 7 nucleotides agree with TRBD1. The ends lost 3 bases at V and 4 bases at J; junction bases unmatched: 5. The CDR3 extends over 14 amino acids. Germline-derived CDR1 and CDR2 are MGHRA and YSYEKL. This chain's CDR3 is CASSQTGFTYGYTF. CDR3 in DNA: TGCGCCAGCAGCCAGACAGGGTTCACCTATGGCTACACCTTC.

The DNA for the CDR3 is TGTGCCAGCACCCCCGGGGGAAACACCGGGGAGCTGTTTTTT. Translation: CASTPGGNTGELFF. The chain has TRBV9 and TRBJ2-2; possible D gene TRBD2, 6 bases. The CDR3 has 14 residues. Germline V gene lookup returns CDR1 SGDLS and CDR2 YYNGEE. The V end lost 6 bases, the J end lost 2 bases, and 11 bases lay between the germline ends.

V and J are TRBV5-1 and TRBJ2-7; 10 bases are shared with TRBD1. The J segment lost 5 bases and the V segment lost 0 bases, leaving 2 bases of the junction unmatched. Germline V gene lookup returns CDR1 SGHRS and CDR2 YFSETQ. The CDR3 is made up of 14 amino acids. The CDR3 DNA reads as TGCGCCAGCAGCTTGGGACAGGGGGCCCACGAGCAGTACTTC. This sequence encodes CASSLGQGAHEQYF.

The chain employs TRBV7-2 and TRBJ1-2, with D perhaps TRBD1 (6 bases). The CDR3 length is 13 residues. Germline CDR1 reads SGHTA; CDR2 reads FQGNSA. V was pared by 1 base and J by 6 bases, with 9 bases between. For the CDR3, the DNA is TGTGCCAGCAGCTTAGGGGCAGGGGATGGCTACACCTTC. Protein product: CASSLGAGDGYTF.

The J gene is TRBJ2-3, the V gene TRBV27, with D perhaps TRBD1 (5 bases). This CDR3 comprises 16 residues. The V end was cut by 5 bases, the J end by 6 bases, with 21 bases between. CDR1 is MNHEY, CDR2 SMNVEV, per germline (reference sequence). CDR3 DNA sequence: TGTGCCAGCAGTCCTCACCCGACAGCGCCCCGGGATACGCAGTATTTT. Residues: CASSPHPTAPRDTQYF.